This TCR beta chain came from a study of blood T cell repertoires in COVID-19. About the research overall: Sites across the United States, Italy and Spain contributed samples from acute and convalescent COVID-19. The analysed material was cDNA or gDNA that came from T cells, B-cell-depleted T cells, or PBMCs.

Germline V lookup: CDR1 MNHEY, CDR2 SMNVEV (reference sequence). This CDR3 is 14 amino acids long. V was pared by 6 bases and J by 6 bases, with 17 bases between. Authors' processing steps: The authors estimated nucleated cell counts from reference gene primer amplification. Profiled with immunoSEQ multiplex PCR; TCRdb holds only in-frame clones, not every one. V and J calls plus clone size are reproduced from that table; the DNA served to infer D and trimming. The data hold about 69,000 clones, with roughly 87% observed a single time. The TCR comes from a woman aged 50 to 60 with active COVID-19. Sequencing was carried out using peripheral blood. J is TRBJ1-1 and V is TRBV27; TRBD1 is a possible D gene (6 bases). This CDR3 is CASRLLGGRPEAFF. CDR3 in DNA: TGTGCCAGCAGACTCTTAGGGGGACGGCCTGAAGCTTTCTTT.